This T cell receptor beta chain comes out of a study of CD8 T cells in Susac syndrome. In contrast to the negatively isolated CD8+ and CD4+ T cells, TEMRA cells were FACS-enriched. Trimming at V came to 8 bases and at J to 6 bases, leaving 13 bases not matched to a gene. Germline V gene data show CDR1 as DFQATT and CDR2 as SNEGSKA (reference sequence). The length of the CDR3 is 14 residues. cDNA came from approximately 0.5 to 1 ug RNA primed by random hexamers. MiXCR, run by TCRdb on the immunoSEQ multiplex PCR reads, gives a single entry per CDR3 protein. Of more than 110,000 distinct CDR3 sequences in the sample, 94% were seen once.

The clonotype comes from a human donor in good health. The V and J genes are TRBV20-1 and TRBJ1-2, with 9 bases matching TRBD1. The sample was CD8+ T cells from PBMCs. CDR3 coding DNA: TGCAGTCTAAGGACAGGGGTCGTTCCTGATGGCTACACCTTC. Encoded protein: CSLRTGVVPDGYTF.